This is a list of T cell receptor beta chains from one sample in a study of CD8 T cells in ankylosing spondylitis. TCRdb used MiXCR to reprocess the 5' RACE reads, holding one entry per CDR3 protein. The table lists around 770,000 distinct CDR3 sequences, under 20% of them singletons. Material for sequencing was blood, either unsorted or a sorted T cell fraction (not recorded which). The receptors come from a male donor with ankylosing spondylitis. CDR3s include the opening cysteine and the closing phenylalanine or tryptophan. Each record gives: clone size, D gene, J gene, CDR3 length, V gene, CDR3 protein. D genes are given only for firm matches. Size values are once, few and many counts, or a class for expanded clones, and some rows have none.

clone size: .; D gene: .; J gene: TRBJ2-7; CDR3 length: 15; V gene: TRBV5-1; CDR3 protein: CASSLSDGRFYEQYF
clone size: few; D gene: TRBD2; J gene: TRBJ2-3; CDR3 length: 16; V gene: TRBV2; CDR3 protein: CASRLSLAGGTDTQYF
clone size: few; D gene: .; J gene: TRBJ2-1; CDR3 length: 15; V gene: TRBV28; CDR3 protein: CASSWSSGAYNEQFF
clone size: .; D gene: .; J gene: TRBJ2-6; CDR3 length: 13; V gene: TRBV14; CDR3 protein: CASSQTGANVLTF
clone size: .; D gene: .; J gene: TRBJ2-3; CDR3 length: 13; V gene: TRBV6-2/TRBV6-3; CDR3 protein: CASSYKTEDTQYF
clone size: .; D gene: .; J gene: TRBJ1-2; CDR3 length: 12; V gene: TRBV19; CDR3 protein: CASSSGNYGYTF
clone size: many; D gene: .; J gene: TRBJ1-5; CDR3 length: 14; V gene: TRBV12-3/TRBV12-4; CDR3 protein: CASSPPQGNQPQHF
clone size: many; D gene: .; J gene: TRBJ2-7; CDR3 length: 11; V gene: TRBV29-1; CDR3 protein: CSVGGGYEQYF
clone size: .; D gene: .; J gene: TRBJ1-2; CDR3 length: 15; V gene: TRBV2; CDR3 protein: CASSETTEFNYGYTF
clone size: few; D gene: .; J gene: TRBJ1-2; CDR3 length: 13; V gene: TRBV25-1; CDR3 protein: CASSDRDRVGYTF
clone size: many; D gene: .; J gene: TRBJ2-2; CDR3 length: 13; V gene: TRBV6-1; CDR3 protein: CASRIRGTGELFF
clone size: few; D gene: TRBD2; J gene: TRBJ2-1; CDR3 length: 17; V gene: TRBV7-2; CDR3 protein: CASSLGVASGAYNEQFF
clone size: few; D gene: .; J gene: TRBJ1-2; CDR3 length: 16; V gene: TRBV4-1; CDR3 protein: CASSQEAAWQNYGYTF
clone size: few; D gene: .; J gene: TRBJ2-7; CDR3 length: 14; V gene: TRBV12-3/TRBV12-4; CDR3 protein: CASSLAGQFYEQYF
clone size: many; D gene: TRBD1; J gene: TRBJ2-1; CDR3 length: 15; V gene: TRBV12-3/TRBV12-4; CDR3 protein: CASSPEWDRGHEQFF
clone size: few; D gene: .; J gene: TRBJ1-4; CDR3 length: 14; V gene: TRBV12-3/TRBV12-4; CDR3 protein: CASSPDSGGEKLFF
clone size: .; D gene: TRBD1; J gene: TRBJ2-7; CDR3 length: 14; V gene: TRBV14; CDR3 protein: CASSREGAIYEQYF
clone size: few; D gene: .; J gene: TRBJ2-1; CDR3 length: 12; V gene: TRBV29-1; CDR3 protein: CSVEVSPNEQFF
clone size: few; D gene: TRBD2; J gene: TRBJ2-3; CDR3 length: 20; V gene: TRBV11-1; CDR3 protein: CASSSPGTSGVWGRTDTQYF
clone size: few; D gene: .; J gene: TRBJ2-5; CDR3 length: 11; V gene: TRBV29-1; CDR3 protein: CSVRHWETQYF
clone size: once; D gene: .; J gene: TRBJ2-7; CDR3 length: 12; V gene: TRBV7-2; CDR3 protein: CASSFNPREQYF
clone size: few; D gene: .; J gene: TRBJ2-1; CDR3 length: 15; V gene: TRBV3-1; CDR3 protein: CASSQDPGQYNEQFF
clone size: .; D gene: .; J gene: TRBJ2-3; CDR3 length: 15; V gene: TRBV12-3/TRBV12-4; CDR3 protein: CASSFSLALTDTQYF
clone size: .; D gene: .; J gene: TRBJ2-6; CDR3 length: 16; V gene: TRBV19; CDR3 protein: CASTLARGSGANVLTF
clone size: .; D gene: .; J gene: TRBJ2-1; CDR3 length: 15; V gene: TRBV6-2/TRBV6-3; CDR3 protein: CASSYSDGWGDEQFF
clone size: .; D gene: .; J gene: TRBJ2-7; CDR3 length: 14; V gene: TRBV7-2; CDR3 protein: CASSEVPGREEQYF
clone size: many; D gene: .; J gene: TRBJ1-1; CDR3 length: 11; V gene: TRBV12-3/TRBV12-4; CDR3 protein: CASRGETEAFF
clone size: .; D gene: TRBD1; J gene: TRBJ2-5; CDR3 length: 16; V gene: TRBV7-9; CDR3 protein: CASSFNRDRPGETQYF
clone size: few; D gene: TRBD1; J gene: TRBJ2-7; CDR3 length: 14; V gene: TRBV2; CDR3 protein: CASSIGTGLYEQYF
clone size: .; D gene: .; J gene: TRBJ2-1; CDR3 length: 13; V gene: TRBV2; CDR3 protein: CASFRDTYNEQFF
clone size: .; D gene: TRBD2; J gene: TRBJ2-1; CDR3 length: 13; V gene: TRBV3-1; CDR3 protein: CASCGGLYNEQFF
clone size: .; D gene: .; J gene: TRBJ2-6; CDR3 length: 17; V gene: TRBV14; CDR3 protein: CASSRQTTYSGANVLTF
clone size: .; D gene: TRBD1; J gene: TRBJ1-2; CDR3 length: 12; V gene: TRBV28; CDR3 protein: CASSLTGVGYTF
clone size: .; D gene: .; J gene: TRBJ2-7; CDR3 length: 14; V gene: TRBV11-2; CDR3 protein: CASSMGGGEIQQYF
clone size: many; D gene: .; J gene: TRBJ2-1; CDR3 length: 16; V gene: TRBV5-1; CDR3 protein: CASSPVTSGPSSEQFF
clone size: .; D gene: TRBD2; J gene: TRBJ2-1; CDR3 length: 12; V gene: TRBV2; CDR3 protein: CASSQGGLEILF
clone size: few; D gene: .; J gene: TRBJ1-1; CDR3 length: 14; V gene: TRBV18; CDR3 protein: CASSPQEEITEAFF
clone size: .; D gene: TRBD1; J gene: TRBJ2-7; CDR3 length: 13; V gene: TRBV7-3; CDR3 protein: CASSPAGTEFQYF
clone size: .; D gene: TRBD1; J gene: TRBJ2-7; CDR3 length: 14; V gene: TRBV6-1; CDR3 protein: CASSPGTGAFEQYF
clone size: few; D gene: .; J gene: TRBJ2-7; CDR3 length: 12; V gene: TRBV5-5; CDR3 protein: CASSLIGYEQYF
clone size: few; D gene: TRBD1; J gene: TRBJ2-1; CDR3 length: 13; V gene: TRBV2; CDR3 protein: CASSEDRDNEQFF
clone size: .; D gene: .; J gene: TRBJ2-1; CDR3 length: 14; V gene: TRBV29-1; CDR3 protein: CSFVLGASYNEQFF
clone size: .; D gene: .; J gene: TRBJ2-5; CDR3 length: 13; V gene: TRBV12-3/TRBV12-4; CDR3 protein: CAIATRGQETQYF
clone size: .; D gene: TRBD1; J gene: TRBJ1-2; CDR3 length: 16; V gene: TRBV6-2/TRBV6-3; CDR3 protein: CASSRQGGWSNYGYTF
clone size: .; D gene: .; J gene: TRBJ2-2; CDR3 length: 15; V gene: TRBV10-2; CDR3 protein: CASREAATNTGELFF
clone size: few; D gene: .; J gene: TRBJ1-4; CDR3 length: 18; V gene: TRBV4-1; CDR3 protein: CASSQVAGGAATNEKLFF
clone size: many; D gene: .; J gene: TRBJ1-2; CDR3 length: 12; V gene: TRBV11-2; CDR3 protein: CASSQRQYGYTF
clone size: .; D gene: .; J gene: TRBJ2-7; CDR3 length: 15; V gene: TRBV12-3/TRBV12-4; CDR3 protein: CASSSLLSGNYEQYF